This entry lists 13 T cell receptor beta chains sequenced from one sample in a study of tumour-infiltrating T cells in Burkitt lymphoma. The repertoire was sequenced with immunoSEQ multiplex PCR; TCRdb's copy has only in-frame clones and lacks some. Seen here are around 5,000 clones, 24% observed once, and the top ten hold 26%. The sequencing input was tumor tissue. All receptors derive from a human donor with diffuse large B-cell lymphoma.

This clone was found a few times. The V call is TRBV6-5, the J call TRBJ1-3; 12 bases line up with TRBD1. Germline loops: CDR1 MNHEY, CDR2 SVGAGI. The CDR3 is made up of 15 amino acids. V was clipped by 6 bases and J by 3 bases; unmatched bases: 3. CDR3 amino acids: CASSRDRGHGNTIYF. In DNA form, the CDR3 reads TGTGCCAGCAGCCGGGACAGGGGGCATGGAAACACCATATATTTT.

This clone was observed a handful of times. This chain uses TRBV29-1 with TRBJ1-1; perhaps TRBD1 as D (6 bases). Per germline, CDR1 SQVTM and CDR2 ANQGSEA. This CDR3 contains 13 residues. V gave up 4 bases and J gave up 5 bases, with 14 bases separating them. Here the CDR3 DNA reads TGCAGCGTTGGAGGCGAAGGGGGGACTGAAGCTTTCTTT. It translates to CSVGGEGGTEAFF.

This chain links TRBV28 with TRBJ1-3; weak D call: TRBD1 (5 bases). V lost 5 bases, J lost 0 bases, and 14 bases lay in between. The CDR3 totals 16 residues. The V gene's germline CDR1 is MDHEN and CDR2 SYDVKM. Here the CDR3 reads CASSPGTGNSGNTIYF. The CDR3 DNA sequence: TGTGCCAGCAGTCCGGGGACGGGAAACTCTGGAAACACCATATATTTT.

The CDR3 DNA reads TGTGCCAGCAGCTTAGGTGGCCAGGGGGTCTACGAGCAGTACTTC. Its protein product is CASSLGGQGVYEQYF. The chain joins TRBV7-9 to TRBJ2-7; TRBD1 aligns across 7 bases. The CDR3 is made up of 15 amino acids. Germline V CDR1 and CDR2: SEHNR, FQNEAQ (reference sequence). V shed 1 base, J shed 3 bases, and the junction held 6 bases outside the gene matches. Using reference TRBV7-9 and TRBJ2-7 for the parts outside the CDR3, the full variable domain is DTGVSQNPRHKITKRGQNVTFRCDPISEHNRLYWYRQTLGQGPEFLTYFQNEAQLEKSRLLSDRFSAERPKGSFSTLEIQRTEQGDSAMYLCASSLGGQGVYEQYFGPGTRLTVT.

The chain has TRBV13 and TRBJ2-2; no definite D call. CDR3 length: 12 amino acids. The V end was cut by 0 bases, the J end by 6 bases, with 2 bases between. The germline gives CDR1 PRHDT, CDR2 FYEKMQ (reference sequence). CDR3 protein: CASSLGPGELFF. CDR3 coding DNA: TGTGCCAGCAGCTTAGGTCCCGGGGAGCTGTTTTTT. Together with reference TRBV13 and TRBJ2-2, the CDR3 gives the full variable domain: AAGVIQSPRHLIKEKRETATLKCYPIPRHDTVYWYQQGPGQDPQFLISFYEKMQSDKGSIPDRFSAQQFSDYHSELNMSSLELGDSALYFCASSLGPGELFFGEGSRLTVL.

This clone was found a few times. This chain joins TRBV5-1 and TRBJ2-7; D is possibly TRBD1 (5 bases). This CDR3 contains 14 residues. Trimming took off 6 bases at V and 0 bases at J, with 13 bases between the two ends. Germline V CDR1 and CDR2: SGHRS, YFSETQ. This CDR3 reads CASNPGDSSYEQYF. CDR3 nucleotides: TGCGCCAGCAACCCCGGTGACAGCTCCTACGAGCAGTACTTC. Complete variable domain (other parts from reference TRBV5-1 and TRBJ2-7): KAGVTQTPRYLIKTRGQQVTLSCSPISGHRSVSWYQQTPGQGLQFLFEYFSETQRNKGNFPGRFSGRQFSNSRSEMNVSTLELGDSALYLCASNPGDSSYEQYFGPGTRLTVT.

This chain connects TRBV7-2 to TRBJ2-5; no definite D call. The length of the CDR3 is 15 residues. Looked up from germline, CDR1 is SGHTA and CDR2 is FQGNSA. V lost 5 bases to trimming and J lost 0 bases, with 13 bases between them. CDR3 coding DNA: TGTGCCAGCAGCCTTGGGTCCGGGTACCAAGAGACCCAGTACTTC. Amino acid sequence: CASSLGSGYQETQYF.

The chain links TRBV29-1 to TRBJ1-2; tentative D call: TRBD1 (5 bases). Trimming removed 5 bases from V and 4 bases from J, with 11 bases in between. Germline V gene lookup returns CDR1 SQVTM and CDR2 ANQGSEA. There are 12 residues in the CDR3. The CDR3 region is CSVQGTRYGYTF. For the CDR3, the DNA is TGCAGCGTTCAGGGAACGCGCTATGGCTACACCTTC.

The chain couples TRBV19 to TRBJ2-5; TRBD2 agrees at 11 bases. Germline CDR1 and CDR2: LNHDA and SQIVND (reference sequence). CDR3 length: 15 amino acids. J lost 2 bases, V lost 4 bases, and 3 bases had no gene match. CDR3 protein: CASSRTSGPQETQYF. The CDR3 DNA sequence: TGTGCCAGTAGTAGGACTAGCGGGCCGCAAGAGACCCAGTACTTC.

This clone has just a few counts. This chain links TRBV29-1 with TRBJ2-3; D is possibly TRBD2 (5 bases). The V end lost 8 bases, the J end lost 4 bases, and 19 bases lay between the germline ends. The CDR3 loop spans 14 amino acids. The germline V gene encodes CDR1 SQVTM and CDR2 ANQGSEA. This CDR3 is CSFLRERRADTQYF. DNA for the CDR3: TGCAGCTTCCTCCGGGAAAGGCGGGCAGATACGCAGTATTTT.

V is TRBV11-2 and J is TRBJ2-5; D tentatively fits TRBD1 or TRBD2 (5 bases each). This CDR3 has 17 amino acids. Germline V CDR1 and CDR2: SGHAT, FQNNGV. The V gene lost 4 bases and the J gene lost 5 bases, with 23 bases spanning the gap. CDR3 amino acids: CASSSSWTGALLETQYF. CDR3 coding DNA: TGTGCCAGCAGCTCCAGCTGGACCGGGGCCCTCCTCGAGACCCAGTACTTC.

The chain employs TRBV7-9 and TRBJ2-7; no clear D gene. The V and J ends lost 1 base and 0 bases respectively, with 13 bases between them. Germline-derived CDR1 and CDR2 are SEHNR and FQNEAQ (reference sequence). The CDR3 has 16 residues. CDR3 sequence (DNA): TGTGCCAGCAGCTTAGAACCGGTCCTGGGCTCCTACGAGCAGTACTTC. This translates into CASSLEPVLGSYEQYF.

The sample holds a few counts of this clone. The CDR3 region is CASSSGTGGYNEQFF. CDR3 bases: TGTGCCAGCAGCTCCGGGACAGGGGGGTACAATGAGCAGTTCTTC. The gene calls are TRBV7-2 and TRBJ2-1; 11 bases are shared with TRBD1. This CDR3 spans 15 amino acids. V trimming: 4 bases; J trimming: 4 bases; junction bases outside the gene matches: 3. CDR1 is SGHTA and CDR2 is FQGNSA in the germline V gene.